The present entry profiles one T cell receptor beta chain with its context. This sample is part of a study of shared clonotypes between healthy human individuals. Turning to the study itself: A donor's plate count was three for CD4 naive and three for CD4 memory; CD8 naive had two and CD8 memory one.

V lost 1 base to trimming and J lost 2 bases, with 9 bases between them. The germline V gene encodes CDR1 MNHNS and CDR2 SASEGT. There are 15 residues in the CDR3. The method was immunoSEQ multiplex PCR; TCRdb's version includes in-frame clones alone and lacks a portion of them. The table records about 1,500,000 clones, approximately 96% of them present only once. The sequence came from a man aged 30 to 39 in good health. The chain couples TRBV6-1 to TRBJ2-1, with a possible D match to TRBD1 (6 bases). Material: naive CD4+ T cells sorted from blood. Subset specified: CD45RA+ positively selected. CDR3 DNA sequence: TGTGCCAGCAGTGAAGTAGGACAGCCCTACAATGAGCAGTTCTTC. Translated, it gives CASSEVGQPYNEQFF.